This T cell receptor beta chain was obtained from a study of Graves' ophthalmopathy and Graves' hyperthyroidism. The CDR3 has 15 residues. Trimming took 5 bases from V and 6 from J, leaving 19 bases between them. CDR1 and CDR2 (germline): SGHTA, FQGNSA. This clonotype was recorded many times. No antigen is known for it. Transcripts of RNA were the source for amplifying TCR beta CDR3 regions. Second-round multiplex PCR followed a first-round RT-PCR using HTBI primers. MiXCR was run by TCRdb on the multiplex PCR reads, yielding one entry per CDR3 protein. Here the sample spans 600,000 to 700,000 distinct CDR3 sequences, about 41% being singletons. Study findings and constraints: The 13-signature model separated ophthalmopathy from stable hyperthyroidism at just under 90% sensitivity and almost 83% specificity. Detected in blood as well were most expanded thyroid clonotypes with frequency above 0.001.

What supplied the PBMCs was roughly 11 ml of fresh peripheral blood. The sequence was collected from an adult man with Graves' ophthalmopathy. Sequenced input: peripheral blood. The gene calls are TRBV7-2 and TRBJ1-2, with D tentatively TRBD1 (5 bases). The CDR3, as DNA: TGTGCCAGCAGCCGCCGTTATTCCGGGGCCAATGGCTACACCTTC. Encoded protein: CASSRRYSGANGYTF.